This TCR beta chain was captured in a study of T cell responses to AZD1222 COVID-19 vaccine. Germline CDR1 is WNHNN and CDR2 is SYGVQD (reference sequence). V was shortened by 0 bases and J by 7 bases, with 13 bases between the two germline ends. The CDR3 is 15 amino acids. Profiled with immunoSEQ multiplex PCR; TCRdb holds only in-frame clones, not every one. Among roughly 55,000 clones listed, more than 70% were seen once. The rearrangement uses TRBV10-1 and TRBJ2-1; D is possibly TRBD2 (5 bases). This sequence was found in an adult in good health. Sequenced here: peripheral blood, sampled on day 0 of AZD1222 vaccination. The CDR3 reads CASSESGLARNEQFF. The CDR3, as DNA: TGCGCCAGCAGTGAGTCAGGGCTAGCTAGGAATGAGCAGTTCTTC.